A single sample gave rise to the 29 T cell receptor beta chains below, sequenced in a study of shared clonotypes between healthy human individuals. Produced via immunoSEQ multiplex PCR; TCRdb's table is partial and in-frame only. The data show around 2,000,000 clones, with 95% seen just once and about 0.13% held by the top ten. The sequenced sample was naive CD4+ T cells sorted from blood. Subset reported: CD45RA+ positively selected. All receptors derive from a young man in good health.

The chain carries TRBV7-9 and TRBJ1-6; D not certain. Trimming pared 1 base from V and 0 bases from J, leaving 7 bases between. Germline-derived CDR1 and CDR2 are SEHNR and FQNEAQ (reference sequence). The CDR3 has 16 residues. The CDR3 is CASSLGESSYNSPLHF. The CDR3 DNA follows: TGTGCCAGCAGCTTAGGGGAAAGCTCCTATAATTCACCCCTCCACTTT. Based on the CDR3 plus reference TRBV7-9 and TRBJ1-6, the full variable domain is DTGVSQNPRHKITKRGQNVTFRCDPISEHNRLYWYRQTLGQGPEFLTYFQNEAQLEKSRLLSDRFSAERPKGSFSTLEIQRTEQGDSAMYLCASSLGESSYNSPLHFGNGTRLTVT.

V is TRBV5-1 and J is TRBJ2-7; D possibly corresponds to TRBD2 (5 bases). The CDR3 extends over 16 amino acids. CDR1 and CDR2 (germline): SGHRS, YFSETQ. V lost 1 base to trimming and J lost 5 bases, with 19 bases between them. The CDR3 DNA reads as TGCGCCAGCAGCTTGCCCCGGGCGAGGGATCTCAACGAGCAGTACTTC. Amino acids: CASSLPRARDLNEQYF.

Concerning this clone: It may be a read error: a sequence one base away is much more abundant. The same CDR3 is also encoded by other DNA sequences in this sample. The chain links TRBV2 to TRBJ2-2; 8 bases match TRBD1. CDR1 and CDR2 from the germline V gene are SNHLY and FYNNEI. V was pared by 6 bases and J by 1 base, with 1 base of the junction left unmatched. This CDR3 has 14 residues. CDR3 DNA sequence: TGTGCCAGCAGCGGACAGGGGAACACCGGGGAGCTGTTTTTT. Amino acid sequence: CASSGQGNTGELFF.

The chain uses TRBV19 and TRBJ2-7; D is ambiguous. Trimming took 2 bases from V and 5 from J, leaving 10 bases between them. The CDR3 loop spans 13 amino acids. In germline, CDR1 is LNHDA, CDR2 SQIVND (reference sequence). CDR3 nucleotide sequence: TGTGCCAGTAGTATAAAAGCTATGCACGAGCAGTACTTC. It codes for CASSIKAMHEQYF.

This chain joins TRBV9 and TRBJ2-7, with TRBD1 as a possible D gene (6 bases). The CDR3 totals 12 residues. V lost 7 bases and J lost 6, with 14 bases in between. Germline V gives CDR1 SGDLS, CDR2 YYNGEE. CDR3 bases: TGTGCCAGCCCTCTGGGGGCATGCGAGCAGTACTTC. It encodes CASPLGACEQYF.

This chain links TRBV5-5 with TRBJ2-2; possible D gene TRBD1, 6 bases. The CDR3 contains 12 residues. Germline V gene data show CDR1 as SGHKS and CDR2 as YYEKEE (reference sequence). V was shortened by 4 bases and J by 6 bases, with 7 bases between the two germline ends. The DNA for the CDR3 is TGTGCCAGCAGCCGACAGGCCGGGGAGCTGTTTTTT. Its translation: CASSRQAGELFF.

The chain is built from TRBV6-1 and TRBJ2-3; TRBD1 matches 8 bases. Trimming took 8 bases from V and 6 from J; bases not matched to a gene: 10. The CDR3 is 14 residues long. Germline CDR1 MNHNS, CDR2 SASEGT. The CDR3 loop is CASQGQGASDTQYF. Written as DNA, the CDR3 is TGTGCCAGCCAGGGGCAGGGGGCATCGGATACGCAGTATTTT.

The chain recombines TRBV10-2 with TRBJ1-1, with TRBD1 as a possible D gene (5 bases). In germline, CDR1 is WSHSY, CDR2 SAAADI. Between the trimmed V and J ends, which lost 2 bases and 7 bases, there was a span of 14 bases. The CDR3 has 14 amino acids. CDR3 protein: CASSEGGAPFEAFF. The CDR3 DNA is TGCGCCAGCAGTGAGGGAGGGGCCCCGTTTGAAGCTTTCTTT.

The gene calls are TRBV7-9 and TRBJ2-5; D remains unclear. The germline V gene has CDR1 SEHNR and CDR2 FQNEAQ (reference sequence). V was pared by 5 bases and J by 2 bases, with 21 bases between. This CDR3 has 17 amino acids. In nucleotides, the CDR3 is TGTGCCAGCAGCACAGAACCCCCAGGACGGATACAAGAGACCCAGTACTTC. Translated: CASSTEPPGRIQETQYF.

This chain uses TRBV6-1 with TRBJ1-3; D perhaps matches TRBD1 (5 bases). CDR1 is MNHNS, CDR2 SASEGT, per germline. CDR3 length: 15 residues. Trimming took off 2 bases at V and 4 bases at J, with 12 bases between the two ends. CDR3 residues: CASSEQGLGGNTIYF. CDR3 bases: TGTGCCAGCAGTGAACAGGGCCTGGGAGGAAACACCATATATTTT.

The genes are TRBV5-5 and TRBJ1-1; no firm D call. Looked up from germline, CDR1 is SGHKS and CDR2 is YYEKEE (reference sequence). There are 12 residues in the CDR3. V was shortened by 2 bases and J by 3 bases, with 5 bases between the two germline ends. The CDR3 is CASSFGDTEAFF. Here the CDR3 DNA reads TGTGCCAGCAGCTTCGGGGACACTGAAGCTTTCTTT.

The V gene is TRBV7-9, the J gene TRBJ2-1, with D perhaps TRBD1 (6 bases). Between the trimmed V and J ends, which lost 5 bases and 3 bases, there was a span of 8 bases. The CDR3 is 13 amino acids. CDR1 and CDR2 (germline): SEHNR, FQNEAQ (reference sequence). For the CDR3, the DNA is TGTGCCAGCAGCAGGACAGACTACAATGAGCAGTTCTTC. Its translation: CASSRTDYNEQFF. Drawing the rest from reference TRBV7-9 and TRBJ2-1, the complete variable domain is DTGVSQNPRHKITKRGQNVTFRCDPISEHNRLYWYRQTLGQGPEFLTYFQNEAQLEKSRLLSDRFSAERPKGSFSTLEIQRTEQGDSAMYLCASSRTDYNEQFFGPGTRLTVL.

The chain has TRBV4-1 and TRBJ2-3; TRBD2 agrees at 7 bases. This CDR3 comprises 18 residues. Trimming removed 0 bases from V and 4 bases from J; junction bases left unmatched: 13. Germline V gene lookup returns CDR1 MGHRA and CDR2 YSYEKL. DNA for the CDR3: TGCGCCAGCAGCCAAGACCCCCTGGGGCGGGGGATTTCAGATACGCAGTATTTT. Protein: CASSQDPLGRGISDTQYF.

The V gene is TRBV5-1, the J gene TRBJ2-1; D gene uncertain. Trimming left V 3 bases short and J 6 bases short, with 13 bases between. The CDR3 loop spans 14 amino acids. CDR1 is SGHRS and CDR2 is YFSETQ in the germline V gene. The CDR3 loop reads CASSSQRAGNEQFF. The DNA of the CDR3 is TGCGCCAGCAGCTCACAAAGGGCAGGCAATGAGCAGTTCTTC. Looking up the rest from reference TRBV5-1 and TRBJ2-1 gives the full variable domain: KAGVTQTPRYLIKTRGQQVTLSCSPISGHRSVSWYQQTPGQGLQFLFEYFSETQRNKGNFPGRFSGRQFSNSRSEMNVSTLELGDSALYLCASSSQRAGNEQFFGPGTRLTVL.

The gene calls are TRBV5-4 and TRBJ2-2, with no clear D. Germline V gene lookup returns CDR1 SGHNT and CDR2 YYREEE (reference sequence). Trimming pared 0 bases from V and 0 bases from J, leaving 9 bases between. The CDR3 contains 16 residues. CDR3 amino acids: CASSLAGVSNTGELFF. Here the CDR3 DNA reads TGTGCCAGCAGCTTGGCGGGCGTATCGAACACCGGGGAGCTGTTTTTT.

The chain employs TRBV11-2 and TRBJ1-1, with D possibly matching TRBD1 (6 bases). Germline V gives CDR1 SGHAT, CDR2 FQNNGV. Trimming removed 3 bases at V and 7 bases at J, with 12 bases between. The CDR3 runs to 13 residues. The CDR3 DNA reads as TGTGCCAGCAGCTTGACAGGTTCGCTTGAAGCTTTCTTT. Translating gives CASSLTGSLEAFF.

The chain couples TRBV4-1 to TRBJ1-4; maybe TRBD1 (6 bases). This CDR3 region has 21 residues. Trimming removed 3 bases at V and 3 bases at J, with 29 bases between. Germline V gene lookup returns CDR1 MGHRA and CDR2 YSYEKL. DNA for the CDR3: TGCGCCAGCAGCCAGCCCATCCGGGACAAGGGCCGGGGGGACTCTAATGAAAAACTGTTTTTT. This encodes CASSQPIRDKGRGDSNEKLFF.

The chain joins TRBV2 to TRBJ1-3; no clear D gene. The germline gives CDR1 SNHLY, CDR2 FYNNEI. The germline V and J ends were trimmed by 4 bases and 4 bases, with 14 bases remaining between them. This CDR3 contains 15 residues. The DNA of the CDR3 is TGTGCCAGCAGTGTAATGAGGGCGTCCGGAAACACCATATATTTT. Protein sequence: CASSVMRASGNTIYF.

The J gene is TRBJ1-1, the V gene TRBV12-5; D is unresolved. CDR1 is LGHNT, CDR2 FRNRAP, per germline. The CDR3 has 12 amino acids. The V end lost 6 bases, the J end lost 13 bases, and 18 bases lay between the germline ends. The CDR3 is CASGPQGPGVFF. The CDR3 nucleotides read TGTGCTAGTGGACCTCAAGGGCCCGGGGTTTTCTTT.

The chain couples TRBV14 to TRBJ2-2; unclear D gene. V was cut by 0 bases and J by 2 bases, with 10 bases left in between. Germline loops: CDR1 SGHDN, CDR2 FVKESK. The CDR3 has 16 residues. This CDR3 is CASSQDGGLNTGELFF. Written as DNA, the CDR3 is TGTGCCAGCAGCCAAGACGGTGGGCTTAACACCGGGGAGCTGTTTTTT.

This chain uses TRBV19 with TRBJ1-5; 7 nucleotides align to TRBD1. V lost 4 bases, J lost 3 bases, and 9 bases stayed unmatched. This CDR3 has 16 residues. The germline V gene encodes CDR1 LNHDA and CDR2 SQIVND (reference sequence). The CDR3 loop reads CASSTTGTAYNQPQHF. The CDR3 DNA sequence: TGTGCCAGTAGTACCACCGGGACAGCCTACAATCAGCCCCAGCATTTT.

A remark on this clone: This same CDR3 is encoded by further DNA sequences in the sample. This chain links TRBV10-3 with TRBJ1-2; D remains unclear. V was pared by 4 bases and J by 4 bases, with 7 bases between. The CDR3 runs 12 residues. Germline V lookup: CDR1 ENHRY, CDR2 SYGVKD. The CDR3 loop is CAISGQAYGYTF. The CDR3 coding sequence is TGTGCCATCAGTGGTCAGGCCTATGGCTACACCTTC.

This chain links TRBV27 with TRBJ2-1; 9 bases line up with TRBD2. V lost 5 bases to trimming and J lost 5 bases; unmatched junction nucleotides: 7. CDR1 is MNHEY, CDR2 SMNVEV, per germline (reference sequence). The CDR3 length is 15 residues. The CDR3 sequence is CASSAPSGENNEQFF. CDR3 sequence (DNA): TGTGCCAGCAGTGCACCTAGCGGGGAAAACAATGAGCAGTTCTTC.

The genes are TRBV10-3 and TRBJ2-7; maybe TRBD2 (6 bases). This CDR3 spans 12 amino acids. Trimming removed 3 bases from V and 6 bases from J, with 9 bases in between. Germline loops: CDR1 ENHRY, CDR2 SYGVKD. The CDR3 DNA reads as TGTGCCATCAGTGATTTGGGAGGCGAGCAGTACTTC. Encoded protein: CAISDLGGEQYF.

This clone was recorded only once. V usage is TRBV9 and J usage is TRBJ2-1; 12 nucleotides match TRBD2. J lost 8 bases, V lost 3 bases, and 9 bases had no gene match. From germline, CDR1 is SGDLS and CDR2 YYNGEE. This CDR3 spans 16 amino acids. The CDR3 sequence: CASSGRLAGASDEQFF. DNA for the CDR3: TGTGCCAGCAGCGGACGACTAGCGGGAGCATCCGATGAGCAGTTCTTC.

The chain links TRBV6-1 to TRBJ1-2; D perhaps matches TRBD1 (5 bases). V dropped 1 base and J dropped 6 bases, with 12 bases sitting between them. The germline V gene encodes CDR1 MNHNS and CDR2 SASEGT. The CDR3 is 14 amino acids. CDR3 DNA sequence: TGTGCCAGCAGTGAAGGTCGTAGAGGGGATGGCTACACCTTC. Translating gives CASSEGRRGDGYTF.

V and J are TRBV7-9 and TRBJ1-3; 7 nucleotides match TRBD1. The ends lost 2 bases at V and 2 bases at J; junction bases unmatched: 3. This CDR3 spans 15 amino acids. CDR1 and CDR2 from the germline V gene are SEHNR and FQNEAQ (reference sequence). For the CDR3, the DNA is TGTGCCAGCAGCTTACCGACAGGGACTGGAAACACCATATATTTT. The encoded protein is CASSLPTGTGNTIYF.

CDR3 DNA: TGTGCCAGCAGCTCCATTCGGACTAGTAGCACCGGGGAGCTGTTTTTT. It is translated as CASSSIRTSSTGELFF. This chain connects TRBV11-1 to TRBJ2-2; TRBD2 aligns across 7 bases. Germline V CDR1 and CDR2: SGHAT, FQDESV (reference sequence). The CDR3 is 16 residues long. The J segment lost 4 bases and the V segment lost 4 bases, leaving 9 bases of the junction unmatched.

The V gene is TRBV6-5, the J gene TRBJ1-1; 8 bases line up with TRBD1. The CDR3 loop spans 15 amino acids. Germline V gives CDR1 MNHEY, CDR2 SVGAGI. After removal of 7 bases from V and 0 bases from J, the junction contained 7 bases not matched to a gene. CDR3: CASILNRGMNTEAFF. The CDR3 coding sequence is TGTGCCAGCATTCTAAACAGGGGGATGAACACTGAAGCTTTCTTT.